Shown below are 29 T cell receptor beta chains from a single sample sequenced in a study of identical twins. TCRdb passed the 5' RACE reads through MiXCR, listing each CDR3 protein once. The sample gives about 730,000 distinct CDR3 sequences, 21% of which show up once; over 4% is in the top ten. These sequences were also reported in another study, on T cells expressing NK-cell markers.

What was sequenced was PBMCs. The source is a woman under 30 in good health.

This clonotype occurred a few times. The chain employs TRBV7-9 and TRBJ2-6; weak D call: TRBD1 (6 bases). Germline assignment: CDR1 SEHNR and CDR2 FQNEAQ (reference sequence). The CDR3 totals 15 residues. Deletions cut 6 bases from V and 4 bases from J, with 13 bases between. CDR3 region: CASSPLGAGANVLTF. In DNA form, the CDR3 reads TGTGCCAGCAGTCCCTTGGGGGCCGGGGCCAACGTCCTGACTTTC. The whole variable domain, filled in from reference TRBV7-9 and TRBJ2-6, reads DTGVSQNPRHKITKRGQNVTFRCDPISEHNRLYWYRQTLGQGPEFLTYFQNEAQLEKSRLLSDRFSAERPKGSFSTLEIQRTEQGDSAMYLCASSPLGAGANVLTFGAGSRLTVL.

This clonotype came up a few times. The CDR3 spells CSVEPLYTEAFF. CDR3 nucleotides: TGCAGCGTTGAACCTCTATACACTGAAGCTTTCTTT. The chain is built from TRBV29-1 and TRBJ1-1; D is unclear. Germline CDR1 SQVTM, CDR2 ANQGSEA. Trimming left V 2 bases short and J 3 bases short, with 7 bases between. The CDR3 has 12 amino acids.

This clonotype appeared a few times. CDR3 amino acids: CASSPENRHVYEQYF. The CDR3 nucleotides are TGTGCCAGCAGTCCCGAGAATCGTCACGTCTACGAGCAGTACTTC. The gene calls are TRBV12-3 or TRBV12-4 and TRBJ2-7; D gene uncertain. Trimming removed 5 bases from V and 3 bases from J, with 17 bases in between. CDR3 length equals 15 residues.

V and J are TRBV5-1 and TRBJ1-2; no clear D. The CDR3 extends over 14 amino acids. Germline CDR1 SGHRS, CDR2 YFSETQ. V was cut by 0 bases and J by 6 bases, with 12 bases left in between. The chain's CDR3 is CASSLGAGFDGYTF. CDR3 bases: TGCGCCAGCAGCTTGGGTGCGGGGTTTGATGGCTACACCTTC.

This clonotype appeared many times. This rearrangement joins TRBV29-1 to TRBJ1-2, with D perhaps matching TRBD1 (5 bases). The CDR3 extends over 12 amino acids. Trimming took 7 bases from V and 5 from J, leaving 14 bases between them. Germline V gene sequence: CDR1 SQVTM, CDR2 ANQGSEA. DNA for the CDR3: TGCAGCGACTCCGGGACCCTGTATGGCTACACCTTC. Its translation is CSDSGTLYGYTF.

This clonotype was picked up many times. This chain uses TRBV9 with TRBJ2-5, with D perhaps TRBD1 or TRBD2 (5 bases each). CDR3 length: 14 amino acids. Trimming left V 2 bases short and J 5 bases short, with 13 bases between. Germline V gene data show CDR1 as SGDLS and CDR2 as YYNGEE. The CDR3 region has the DNA TGTGCCAGCAGCGTGGCCGGGGCGGCGGAGACCCAGTACTTC. Protein product: CASSVAGAAETQYF.

The chain employs TRBV20-1 and TRBJ2-5, with TRBD2 identical over 8 bases. Trimming removed 4 bases from V and 5 bases from J; junction bases left unmatched: 9. The germline V gene encodes CDR1 DFQATT and CDR2 SNEGSKA (reference sequence). This CDR3 is built from 14 residues. This CDR3 reads CSANGGGYGETQYF. The CDR3, as DNA: TGCAGTGCTAACGGCGGGGGGTATGGGGAGACCCAGTACTTC.

The chain employs TRBV20-1 and TRBJ2-5; D possibly uses TRBD1 or TRBD2 (5 bases each). This CDR3 comprises 16 residues. V lost 6 bases and J lost 2, with 22 bases in between. Germline CDR1 DFQATT, CDR2 SNEGSKA (reference sequence). Here the CDR3 DNA reads TGCAGTGCCCGGGGCGGTATGGCTGGATTTCAAGAGACCCAGTACTTC. Amino acids: CSARGGMAGFQETQYF.

This clonotype was counted many times. The V and J genes are TRBV27 and TRBJ2-3; 8 bases map to TRBD2. The V gene end was trimmed by 2 bases and the J gene end by 0 bases; junction bases not matched to a gene: 4. CDR3 size: 16 residues. Germline CDR1 MNHEY, CDR2 SMNVEV (reference sequence). Here the CDR3 DNA reads TGTGCCAGCAGTTTACTAGCGGGTCTGAGCACAGATACGCAGTATTTT. This gives the protein CASSLLAGLSTDTQYF.

This clonotype was seen a handful of times. V and J are TRBV20-1 and TRBJ2-7; TRBD1 or TRBD2 may be the D gene (5 bases each). The CDR3 loop spans 12 amino acids. V was clipped by 7 bases and J by 3 bases, with 13 bases between them. From germline, CDR1 is DFQATT and CDR2 SNEGSKA (reference sequence). The chain's CDR3 is CSVEDIHYEQYF. The DNA of the CDR3 is TGCAGTGTGGAGGACATCCACTACGAGCAGTACTTC.

This clonotype came up many times. V gene TRBV29-1 combines with J gene TRBJ2-7; 10 bases map to TRBD1. There are 13 residues in the CDR3. CDR1 is SQVTM, CDR2 ANQGSEA, per germline. V was clipped by 7 bases and J by 0 bases; unmatched bases: 3. The CDR3 reads CSARQGASYEQYF. The CDR3 region has the DNA TGCAGCGCAAGACAGGGGGCCTCCTACGAGCAGTACTTC.

This chain links TRBV5-1 with TRBJ2-1; perhaps TRBD1 as D (6 bases). Germline loops: CDR1 SGHRS, CDR2 YFSETQ. The ends were cut back, 4 bases at V and 5 bases at J, with 19 bases in the middle. CDR3 size: 16 residues. For the CDR3, the DNA is TGCGCCAGCAGCCGGGCCCCCGAACAGGGCCACAATGAGCAGTTCTTC. Protein product: CASSRAPEQGHNEQFF. Together with reference TRBV5-1 and TRBJ2-1, the CDR3 gives the full variable domain: KAGVTQTPRYLIKTRGQQVTLSCSPISGHRSVSWYQQTPGQGLQFLFEYFSETQRNKGNFPGRFSGRQFSNSRSEMNVSTLELGDSALYLCASSRAPEQGHNEQFFGPGTRLTVL.

The CDR3 is CASSYFQGGTGELFF. CDR3 DNA: TGTGCCAGCAGTTACTTCCAGGGTGGAACCGGGGAGCTGTTTTTT. The rearrangement links TRBV6-5 to TRBJ2-2; the D gene is possibly TRBD1 (5 bases). The CDR3 consists of 15 residues. The germline V gene has CDR1 MNHEY and CDR2 SVGAGI. V lost 1 base, J lost 5 bases, and 11 bases lay in between.

The chain employs TRBV7-8 and TRBJ2-7; tentatively, D is TRBD1 or TRBD2 (5 bases each). The V and J ends lost 5 bases and 7 bases respectively, with 21 bases between them. This CDR3 is 15 amino acids long. Germline CDR1 SGHVS, CDR2 FQNEAQ. The CDR3 bases are TGTGCCAGCAGCCGCGGCTCGGGACGAGATACGGAGCAGTACTTC. Amino acid sequence: CASSRGSGRDTEQYF.

This clonotype was seen more than once but under ten times. CDR3 sequence: CASSLAGVGEQYF. For the CDR3, the DNA is TGTGCCAGCAGCTTAGCGGGAGTGGGCGAGCAGTACTTC. V gene TRBV7-9 combines with J gene TRBJ2-7; a possible D gene is TRBD2 (5 bases). V was cut by 0 bases and J by 6 bases, with 9 bases left in between. CDR3 length: 13 amino acids. Germline CDR1 and CDR2: SEHNR and FQNEAQ (reference sequence).

The rearrangement uses TRBV7-2 and TRBJ2-3; weak D call: TRBD2 (6 bases). V was shortened by 2 bases and J by 6 bases, with 18 bases between the two germline ends. CDR1 and CDR2 (germline): SGHTA, FQGNSA. The CDR3 has 16 amino acids. CDR3 DNA sequence: TGTGCCAGCAGCTTAAGGGCCCTGACTAGTGATGATACGCAGTATTTT. Protein product: CASSLRALTSDDTQYF. Based on the CDR3 plus reference TRBV7-2 and TRBJ2-3, the full variable domain is GAGVSQSPSNKVTEKGKDVELRCDPISGHTALYWYRQSLGQGLEFLIYFQGNSAPDKSGLPSDRFSAERTGGSVSTLTIQRTQQEDSAVYLCASSLRALTSDDTQYFGPGTRLTVL.

The V gene is TRBV5-1, the J gene TRBJ2-5; D remains ambiguous. Trimming took off 0 bases at V and 5 bases at J, with 5 bases between the two ends. Germline loops: CDR1 SGHRS, CDR2 YFSETQ. The CDR3 runs 12 residues. CDR3 coding DNA: TGCGCCAGCAGCTTGGAATTTGAGACCCAGTACTTC. As protein: CASSLEFETQYF. The full variable domain, rest sourced from reference TRBV5-1 and TRBJ2-5, is KAGVTQTPRYLIKTRGQQVTLSCSPISGHRSVSWYQQTPGQGLQFLFEYFSETQRNKGNFPGRFSGRQFSNSRSEMNVSTLELGDSALYLCASSLEFETQYFGPGTRLLVL.

J is TRBJ2-7 and V is TRBV28; no clear D. There are 15 residues in the CDR3. Trimming removed 5 bases at V and 0 bases at J, with 14 bases between. Germline V gives CDR1 MDHEN, CDR2 SYDVKM. Written as DNA, the CDR3 is TGTGCCAGCAGTCCCCGGGCGAGTAGCTCCTACGAGCAGTACTTC. Encoded protein: CASSPRASSSYEQYF.

The chain uses TRBV7-2 and TRBJ1-4, with 11 bases matching TRBD1. V dropped 5 bases and J dropped 8; count of bases not matched to a gene: 7. The CDR3 is 15 residues long. CDR1 is SGHTA and CDR2 is FQGNSA in the germline V gene. The CDR3 protein is CASSVGTGGDEKLFF. CDR3 DNA: TGTGCCAGCAGCGTCGGGACAGGGGGGGACGAAAAACTGTTTTTT.

V and J are TRBV7-9 and TRBJ1-1; D is unresolved. Germline loops: CDR1 SEHNR, CDR2 FQNEAQ (reference sequence). CDR3 size: 14 residues. The germline V and J ends were trimmed by 6 bases and 1 base, with 12 bases remaining between them. DNA for the CDR3: TGTGCCAGCAGAACATTGACTGAGAACACTGAAGCTTTCTTT. Translating it yields CASRTLTENTEAFF.

The sample holds many counts of this clonotype. The gene calls are TRBV6-1 and TRBJ2-1; TRBD2 matches at 8 bases. This CDR3 contains 14 residues. Trimming removed 9 bases from V and 4 bases from J; junction bases left unmatched: 8. Germline CDR1 MNHNS, CDR2 SASEGT. The chain's CDR3 is CASTAGGRYNEQFF. The DNA for the CDR3 is TGTGCCAGTACGGCGGGGGGTAGATACAATGAGCAGTTCTTC.

The V call is TRBV3-1, the J call TRBJ1-1, with D possibly TRBD1 on 5 matching bases. This CDR3 has 16 amino acids. Germline V gene sequence: CDR1 LGHDT, CDR2 YNNKEL (reference sequence). V lost 3 bases to trimming and J lost 2 bases, with 16 bases between them. In DNA, the CDR3 is TGTGCCAGCAGCCACCTCCCCGGGGGTGTAAACACTGAAGCTTTCTTT. Amino acids: CASSHLPGGVNTEAFF. Drawing the rest from reference TRBV3-1 and TRBJ1-1, the complete variable domain is DTAVSQTPKYLVTQMGNDKSIKCEQNLGHDTMYWYKQDSKKFLKIMFSYNNKELIINETVPNRFSPKSPDKAHLNLHINSLELGDSAVYFCASSHLPGGVNTEAFFGQGTRLTVV.

The chain combines TRBV12-3 or TRBV12-4 with TRBJ2-1; D is undetermined. The CDR3 runs to 15 residues. The V and J ends lost 2 bases and 2 bases respectively, with 10 bases between them. This CDR3 is CASSLFRQTYNEQFF. In nucleotides, the CDR3 is TGTGCCAGCAGTTTATTCCGGCAGACCTACAATGAGCAGTTCTTC.

Only a few counts were recorded for this clonotype. The chain carries TRBV2 and TRBJ1-1, with D uncertain. Germline V gene data show CDR1 as SNHLY and CDR2 as FYNNEI. The CDR3 has 13 amino acids. Between the trimmed V and J ends, which lost 10 bases and 1 base, there was a span of 13 bases. The CDR3 sequence: CATRWGGNTEAFF. CDR3 in DNA: TGTGCCACCAGATGGGGTGGGAACACTGAAGCTTTCTTT.

This clonotype has at least ten counts. The chain has TRBV14 and TRBJ2-1, with D maybe TRBD1 (6 bases). The V gene's germline CDR1 is SGHDN and CDR2 FVKESK. V lost 4 bases and J lost 0, with 10 bases in between. The CDR3 has 15 amino acids. The CDR3 loop reads CASSLLGGSYNEQFF. The CDR3 region has the DNA TGTGCCAGCAGCCTGCTAGGGGGCTCCTACAATGAGCAGTTCTTC.

This clonotype has at least ten counts. J is TRBJ1-1 and V is TRBV20-1; TRBD1 matches 10 bases. The CDR3 covers 14 residues. Per the germline V gene, CDR1 is DFQATT and CDR2 is SNEGSKA (reference sequence). After removal of 5 bases from V and 4 bases from J, the junction contained 7 bases not matched to a gene. CDR3 in DNA: TGCAGTGCTGTTCCCGGGACAGGGGCCACTGAAGCTTTCTTT. Translation: CSAVPGTGATEAFF.

The chain carries TRBV7-9 and TRBJ2-7, with D unresolved. The ends were cut back, 2 bases at V and 2 bases at J, with 7 bases in the middle. Germline assignment: CDR1 SEHNR and CDR2 FQNEAQ (reference sequence). The CDR3 contains 13 residues. CDR3 protein: CASSLFDPYEQYF. The CDR3 region has the DNA TGTGCCAGCAGCTTATTTGACCCCTACGAGCAGTACTTC.

This clonotype has just a few counts. V gene TRBV29-1 combines with J gene TRBJ2-5; 10 bases match TRBD1. The trim removed 4 bases at V and 7 bases at J, leaving 9 bases unmatched. The germline V gene encodes CDR1 SQVTM and CDR2 ANQGSEA. The CDR3 loop spans 14 amino acids. The CDR3 DNA follows: TGCAGCGTTGGTGGGACAGGGGTTCGAGTGACCCAGTACTTC. The encoded protein is CSVGGTGVRVTQYF.

This chain connects TRBV12-5 to TRBJ1-4; TRBD1 aligns across 8 bases. Germline loops: CDR1 LGHNT, CDR2 FRNRAP. The trim removed 1 base at V and 8 bases at J, leaving 6 bases unmatched. CDR3 size: 15 residues. CDR3 residues: CASGLGRQGREKLFF. The CDR3 coding sequence is TGTGCTAGTGGTTTGGGCCGACAGGGGAGGGAAAAACTGTTTTTT.